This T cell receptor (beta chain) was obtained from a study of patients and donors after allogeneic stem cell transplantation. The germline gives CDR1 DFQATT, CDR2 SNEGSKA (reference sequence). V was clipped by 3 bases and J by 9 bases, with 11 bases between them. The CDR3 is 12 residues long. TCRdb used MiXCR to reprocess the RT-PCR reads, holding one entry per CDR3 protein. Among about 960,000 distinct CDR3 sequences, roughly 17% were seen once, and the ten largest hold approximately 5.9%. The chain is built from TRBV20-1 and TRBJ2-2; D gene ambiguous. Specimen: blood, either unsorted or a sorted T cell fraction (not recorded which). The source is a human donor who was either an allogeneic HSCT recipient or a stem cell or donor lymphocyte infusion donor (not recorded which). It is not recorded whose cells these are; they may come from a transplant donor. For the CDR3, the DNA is TGCAGTGCTAGTTGGGGTGCCCGGGAGCTGTTTTTT. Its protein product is CSASWGARELFF.